Sequencing of this TCR beta chain was carried out in a study of blood T cells in healthy people across ages. Germline V lookup: CDR1 LGHDT, CDR2 YNNKEL (reference sequence). This CDR3 has 13 residues. Trimming stripped 1 base from V and 5 bases from J, with 7 bases between. This clonotype was detected many times. The antigen remains unidentified. Study-level results: It was the long-lived donors that had more naive CD4+ cells and higher diversity than aged donors. Unsorted PBMCs ruled out conclusive naive versus antigen-experienced comparison.

Primers used in a second PCR of roughly 6 to 11 cycles were a sample-barcoded 5' primer and a J-beta primer mix. TCRdb reanalysed the 5' RACE reads using MiXCR and keeps one entry per CDR3 protein. The sample has 870,000 or so distinct CDR3 sequences; about 28% are singletons. The sequencing sample was made of blood. V and J are TRBV3-1 and TRBJ2-3; TRBD2 is a possible D gene (6 bases). This receptor was taken from an elderly woman in good health. CDR3 DNA sequence: TGTGCCAGCAGCCAAGCCGGGAGAGATACGCAGTATTTT. This translates into CASSQAGRDTQYF.